This T cell receptor (beta chain) came from a study of shared clonotypes between healthy human individuals. Data came from immunoSEQ multiplex PCR; TCRdb stores just in-frame clones and leaves some out. The sample yields around 1.5 million clones, 95% to 99% seen once. Notes on the study in general: A handful of donors had about 5.1% of their naive CD4 clonotypes in common.

The CDR3 has 15 residues. Trimming shortened V by 6 bases and J by 0 bases, and 16 bases separated the two germline ends. Germline V gives CDR1 SGHRS, CDR2 YFSETQ. A note on this clone: Its antigen is still unknown.

The V call is TRBV5-1, the J call TRBJ2-7; D may be TRBD2 (6 bases). Material for sequencing was naive CD4+ T cells sorted from blood. As to subset: CD45RA+ positively selected. The clonotype comes from a man in his thirties or forties in good health. CDR3 nucleotides: TGCGCCAGCACGGCCGAATTGGACTACTCCTACGAGCAGTACTTC. Its protein product is CASTAELDYSYEQYF.